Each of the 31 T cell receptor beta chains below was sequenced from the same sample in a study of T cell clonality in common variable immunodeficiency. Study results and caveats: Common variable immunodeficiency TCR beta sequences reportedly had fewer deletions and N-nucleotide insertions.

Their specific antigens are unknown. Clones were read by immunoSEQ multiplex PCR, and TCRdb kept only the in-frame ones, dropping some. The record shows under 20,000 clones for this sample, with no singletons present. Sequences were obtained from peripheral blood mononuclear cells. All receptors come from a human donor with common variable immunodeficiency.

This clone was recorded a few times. The CDR3 DNA, read in part, is TGTGCCAGTAGAGAACAGGGGCTCAATTCACCC. This translates into CASREQGLNSP. The entire CDR3 is CASREQGLNSPLHF. The genes are TRBV19 and TRBJ1-6, with 7 bases lining up with TRBD1. The read is 3 residues too short to cover the CDR3 end, so that end is filled in from the germline J gene. Germline CDR1 LNHDA, CDR2 SQIVND (reference sequence). V lost 6 bases to trimming and J lost 7 bases; unmatched junction nucleotides: 6. The CDR3 runs to 14 residues.

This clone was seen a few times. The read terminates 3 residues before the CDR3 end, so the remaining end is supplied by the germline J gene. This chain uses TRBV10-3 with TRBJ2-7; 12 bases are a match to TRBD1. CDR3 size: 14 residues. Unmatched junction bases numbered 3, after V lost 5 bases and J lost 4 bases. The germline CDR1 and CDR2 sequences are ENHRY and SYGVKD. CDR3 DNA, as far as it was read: TGTGCCATCAGTACGGGACAGGGGGCTTACGAG. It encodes CAISTGQGAYE. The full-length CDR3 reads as CAISTGQGAYEQYF.

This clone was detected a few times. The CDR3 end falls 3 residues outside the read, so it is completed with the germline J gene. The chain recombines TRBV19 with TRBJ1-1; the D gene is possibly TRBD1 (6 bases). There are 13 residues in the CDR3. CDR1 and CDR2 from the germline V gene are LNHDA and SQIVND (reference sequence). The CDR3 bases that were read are TGTGCCAGTAGTCTGCGGGGGGCGTCCCAA. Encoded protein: CASSLRGASQ. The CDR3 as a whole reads CASSLRGASQAFF.

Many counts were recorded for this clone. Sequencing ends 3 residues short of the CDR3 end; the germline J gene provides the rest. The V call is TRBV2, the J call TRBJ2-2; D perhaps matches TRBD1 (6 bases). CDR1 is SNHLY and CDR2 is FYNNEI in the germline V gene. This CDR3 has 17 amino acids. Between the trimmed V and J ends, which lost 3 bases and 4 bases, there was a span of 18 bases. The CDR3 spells CASSDGLRGRSTGELFF. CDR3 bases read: TGTGCCAGCAGTGATGGGCTCAGGGGAAGGAGCACCGGGGAG.

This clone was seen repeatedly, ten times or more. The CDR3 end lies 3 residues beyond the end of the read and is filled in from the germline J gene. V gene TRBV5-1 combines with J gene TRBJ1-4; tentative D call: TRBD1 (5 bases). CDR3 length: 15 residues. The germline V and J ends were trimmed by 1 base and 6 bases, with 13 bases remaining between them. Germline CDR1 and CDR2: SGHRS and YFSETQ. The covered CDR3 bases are TGCGCCAGCAGCTTGTTCGGAGACAGAGATGAAAAA. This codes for CASSLFGDRDEK. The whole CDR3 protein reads CASSLFGDRDEKLFF.

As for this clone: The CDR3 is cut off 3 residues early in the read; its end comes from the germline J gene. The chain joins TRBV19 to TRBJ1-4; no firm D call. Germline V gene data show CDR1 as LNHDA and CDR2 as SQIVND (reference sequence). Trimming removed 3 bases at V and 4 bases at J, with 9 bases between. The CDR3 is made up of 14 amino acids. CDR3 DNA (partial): TGTGCCAGTAGTATGCGGGAGTTTAATGAAAAA. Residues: CASSMREFNEK. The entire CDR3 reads CASSMREFNEKLFF.

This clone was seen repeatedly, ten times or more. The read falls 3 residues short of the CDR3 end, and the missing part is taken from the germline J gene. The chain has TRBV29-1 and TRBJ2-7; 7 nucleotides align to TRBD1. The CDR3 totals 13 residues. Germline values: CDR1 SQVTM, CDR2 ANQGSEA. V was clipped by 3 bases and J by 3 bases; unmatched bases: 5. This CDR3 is CSVDMGQSYEQYF. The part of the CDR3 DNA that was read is TGCAGCGTTGATATGGGACAGAGCTACGAG.

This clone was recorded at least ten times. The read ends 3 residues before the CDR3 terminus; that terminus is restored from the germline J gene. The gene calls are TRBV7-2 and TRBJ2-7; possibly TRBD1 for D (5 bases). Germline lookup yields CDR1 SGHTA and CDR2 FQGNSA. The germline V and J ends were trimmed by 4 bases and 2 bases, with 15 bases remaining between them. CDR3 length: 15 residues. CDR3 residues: CASSSPAAGTYEQYF. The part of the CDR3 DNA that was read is TGTGCCAGCAGCTCCCCCGCGGCAGGGACCTACGAG.

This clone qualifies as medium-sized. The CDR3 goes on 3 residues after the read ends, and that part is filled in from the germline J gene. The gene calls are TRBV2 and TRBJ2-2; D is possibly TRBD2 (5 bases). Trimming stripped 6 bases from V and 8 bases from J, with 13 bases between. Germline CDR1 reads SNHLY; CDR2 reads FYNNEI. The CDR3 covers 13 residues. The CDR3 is CASREPRVGELFF. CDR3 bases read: TGTGCCAGCAGGGAGCCGCGGGTTGGGGAG.

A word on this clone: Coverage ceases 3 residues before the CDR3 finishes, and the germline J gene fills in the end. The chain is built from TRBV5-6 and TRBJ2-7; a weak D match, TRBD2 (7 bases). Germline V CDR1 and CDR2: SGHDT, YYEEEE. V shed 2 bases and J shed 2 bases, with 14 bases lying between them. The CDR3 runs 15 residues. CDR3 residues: CASSFYGGATYEQYF. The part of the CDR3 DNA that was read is TGTGCCAGCAGCTTTTATGGGGGGGCTACCTACGAG.

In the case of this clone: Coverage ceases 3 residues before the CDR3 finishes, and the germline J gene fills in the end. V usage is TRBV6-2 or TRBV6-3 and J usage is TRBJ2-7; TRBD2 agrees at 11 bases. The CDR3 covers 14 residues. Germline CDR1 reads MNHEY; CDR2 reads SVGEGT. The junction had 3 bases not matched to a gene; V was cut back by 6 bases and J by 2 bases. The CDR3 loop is CASSLAGGAYEQYF. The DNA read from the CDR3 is TGTGCCAGCAGCCTAGCGGGAGGTGCCTACGAG.

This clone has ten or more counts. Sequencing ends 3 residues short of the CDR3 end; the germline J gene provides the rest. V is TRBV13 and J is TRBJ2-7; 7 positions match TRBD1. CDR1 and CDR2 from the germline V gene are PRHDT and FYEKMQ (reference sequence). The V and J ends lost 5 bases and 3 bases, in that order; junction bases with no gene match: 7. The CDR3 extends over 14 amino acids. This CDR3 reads CASSARQGSYEQYF. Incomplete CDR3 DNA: TGTGCCAGCAGCGCTAGACAGGGCAGCTACGAG.

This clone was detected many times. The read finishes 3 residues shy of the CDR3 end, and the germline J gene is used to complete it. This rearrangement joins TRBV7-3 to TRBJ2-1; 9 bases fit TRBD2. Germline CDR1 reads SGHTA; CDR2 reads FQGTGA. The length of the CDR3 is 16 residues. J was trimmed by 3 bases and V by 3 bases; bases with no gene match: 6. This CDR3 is CASSLAGTSSYNEQFF. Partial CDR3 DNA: TGTGCCAGCAGCTTGGCCGGGACTAGCAGCTACAATGAG.

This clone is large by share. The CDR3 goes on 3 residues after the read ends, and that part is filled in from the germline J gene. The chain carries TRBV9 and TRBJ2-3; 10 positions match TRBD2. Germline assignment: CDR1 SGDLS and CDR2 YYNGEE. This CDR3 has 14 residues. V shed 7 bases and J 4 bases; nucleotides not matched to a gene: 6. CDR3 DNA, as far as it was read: TGTGCCAGCCGTAGCGGGAGGACCGCAGATACG. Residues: CASRSGRTADT. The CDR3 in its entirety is CASRSGRTADTQYF.

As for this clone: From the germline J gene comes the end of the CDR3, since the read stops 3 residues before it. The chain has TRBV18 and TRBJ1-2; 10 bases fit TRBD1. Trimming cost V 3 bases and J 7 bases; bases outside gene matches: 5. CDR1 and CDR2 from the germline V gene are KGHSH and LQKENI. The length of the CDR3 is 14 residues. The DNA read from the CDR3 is TGTGCCAGCTCACCCTCAGGGACAGGGGTTGGC. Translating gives CASSPSGTGVG. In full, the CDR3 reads CASSPSGTGVGYTF.

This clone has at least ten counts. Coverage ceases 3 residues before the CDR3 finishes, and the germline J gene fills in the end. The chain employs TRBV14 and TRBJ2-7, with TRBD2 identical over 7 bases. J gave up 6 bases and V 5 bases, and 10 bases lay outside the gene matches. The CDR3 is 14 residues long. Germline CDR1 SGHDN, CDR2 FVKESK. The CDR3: CASSYEGGAFEQYF. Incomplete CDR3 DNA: TGTGCCAGCAGCTACGAGGGAGGGGCCTTCGAG.

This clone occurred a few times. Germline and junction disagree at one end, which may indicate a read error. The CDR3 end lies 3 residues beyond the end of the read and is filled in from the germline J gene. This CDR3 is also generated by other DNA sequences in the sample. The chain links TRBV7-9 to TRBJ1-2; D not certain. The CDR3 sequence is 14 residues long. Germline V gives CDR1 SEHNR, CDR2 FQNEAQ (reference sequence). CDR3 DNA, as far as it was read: TGTGCAAGCAGCCTACGAGACATAGTCGATGGC. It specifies CASSLRDIVDG. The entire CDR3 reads CASSLRDIVDGYTF.

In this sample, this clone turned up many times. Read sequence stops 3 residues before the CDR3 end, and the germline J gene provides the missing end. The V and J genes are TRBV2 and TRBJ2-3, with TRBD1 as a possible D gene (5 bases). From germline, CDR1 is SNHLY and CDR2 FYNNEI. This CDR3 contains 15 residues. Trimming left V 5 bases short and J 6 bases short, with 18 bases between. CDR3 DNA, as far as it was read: TGTGCCAGCAGTCTTGAAGGGGCCACGATGGATACG. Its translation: CASSLEGATMDT. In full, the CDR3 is CASSLEGATMDTQYF.

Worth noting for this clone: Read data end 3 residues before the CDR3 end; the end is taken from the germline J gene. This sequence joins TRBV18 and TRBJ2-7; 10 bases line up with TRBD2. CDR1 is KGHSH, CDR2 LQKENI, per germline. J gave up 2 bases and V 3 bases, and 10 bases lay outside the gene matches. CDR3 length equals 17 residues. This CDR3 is CASSPQFLAGETYEQYF. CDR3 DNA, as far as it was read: TGTGCCAGCTCACCGCAATTCCTAGCGGGAGAAACCTACGAG.

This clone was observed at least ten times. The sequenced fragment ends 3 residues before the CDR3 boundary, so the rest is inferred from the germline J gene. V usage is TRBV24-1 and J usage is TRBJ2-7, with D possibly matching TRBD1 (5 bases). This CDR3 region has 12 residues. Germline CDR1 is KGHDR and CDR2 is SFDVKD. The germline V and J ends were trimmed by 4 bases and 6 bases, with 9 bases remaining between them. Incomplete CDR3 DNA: TGTGCCACCAGTGACCTAGGGGCCGAG. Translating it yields CATSDLGAE. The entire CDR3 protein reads CATSDLGAEQYF.

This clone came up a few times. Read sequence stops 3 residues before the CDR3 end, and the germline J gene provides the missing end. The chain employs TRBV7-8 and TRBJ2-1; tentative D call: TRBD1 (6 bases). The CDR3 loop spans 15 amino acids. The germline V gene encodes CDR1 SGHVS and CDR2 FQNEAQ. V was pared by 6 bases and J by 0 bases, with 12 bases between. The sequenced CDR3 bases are TGTGCCAGCAGATTACAGGGTAGCTCCTACAATGAG. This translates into CASRLQGSSYNE. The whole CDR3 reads CASRLQGSSYNEQFF.

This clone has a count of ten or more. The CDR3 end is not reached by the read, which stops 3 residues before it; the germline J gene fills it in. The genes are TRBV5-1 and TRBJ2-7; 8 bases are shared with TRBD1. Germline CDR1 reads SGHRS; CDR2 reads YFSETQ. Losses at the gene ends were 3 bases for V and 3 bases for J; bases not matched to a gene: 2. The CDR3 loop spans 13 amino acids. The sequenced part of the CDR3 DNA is TGCGCCAGCAGCTCAGGGACAGGCTACGAG. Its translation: CASSSGTGYE. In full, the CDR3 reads CASSSGTGYEQYF.

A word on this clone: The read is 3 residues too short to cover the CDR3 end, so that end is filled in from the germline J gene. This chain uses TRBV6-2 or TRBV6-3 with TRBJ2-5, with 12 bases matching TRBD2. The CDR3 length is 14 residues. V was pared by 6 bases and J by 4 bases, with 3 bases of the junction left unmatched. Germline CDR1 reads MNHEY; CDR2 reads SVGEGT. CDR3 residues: CASRLAGGPETQYF. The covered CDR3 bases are TGTGCCAGCAGGCTAGCGGGGGGGCCAGAGACC.

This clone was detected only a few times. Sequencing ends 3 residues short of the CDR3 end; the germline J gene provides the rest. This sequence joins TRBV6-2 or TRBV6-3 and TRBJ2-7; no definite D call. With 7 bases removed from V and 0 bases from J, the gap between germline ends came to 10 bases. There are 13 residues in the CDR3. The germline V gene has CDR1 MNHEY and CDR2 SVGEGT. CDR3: CASISAFSYEQYF. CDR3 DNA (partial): TGTGCCAGCATCAGCGCCTTCTCCTACGAG.

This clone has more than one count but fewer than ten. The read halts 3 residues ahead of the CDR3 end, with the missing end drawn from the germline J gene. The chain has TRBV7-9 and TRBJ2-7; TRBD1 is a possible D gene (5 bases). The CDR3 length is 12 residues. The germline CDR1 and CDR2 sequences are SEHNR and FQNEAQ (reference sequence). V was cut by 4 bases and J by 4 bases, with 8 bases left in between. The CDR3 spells CASSSRVYEQYF. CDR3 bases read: TGTGCCAGCAGCTCCAGGGTTTACGAG.

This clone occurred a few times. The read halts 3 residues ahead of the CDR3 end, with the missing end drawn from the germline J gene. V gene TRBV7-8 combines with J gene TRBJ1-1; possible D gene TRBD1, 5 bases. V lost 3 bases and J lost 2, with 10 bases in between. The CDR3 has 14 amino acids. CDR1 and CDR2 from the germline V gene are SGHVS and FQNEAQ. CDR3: CASSLRQGNTEAFF. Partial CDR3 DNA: TGTGCCAGCAGCTTGCGGCAGGGAAACACTGAA. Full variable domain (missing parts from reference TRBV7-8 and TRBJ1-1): GAGVSQSPRYKVAKRGQDVALRCDPISGHVSLFWYQQALGQGPEFLTYFQNEAQLDKSGLPSDRFFAERPEGSVSTLKIQRTQQEDSAVYLCASSLRQGNTEAFFGQGTRLTVV.

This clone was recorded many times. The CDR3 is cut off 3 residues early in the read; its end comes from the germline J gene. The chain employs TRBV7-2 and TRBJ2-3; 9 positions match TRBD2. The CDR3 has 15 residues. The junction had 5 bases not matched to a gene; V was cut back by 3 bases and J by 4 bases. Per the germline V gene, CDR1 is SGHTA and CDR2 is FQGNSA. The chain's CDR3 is CASSFVGGRADTQYF. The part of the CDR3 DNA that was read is TGTGCCAGCAGCTTCGTGGGCGGGAGGGCAGATACG.

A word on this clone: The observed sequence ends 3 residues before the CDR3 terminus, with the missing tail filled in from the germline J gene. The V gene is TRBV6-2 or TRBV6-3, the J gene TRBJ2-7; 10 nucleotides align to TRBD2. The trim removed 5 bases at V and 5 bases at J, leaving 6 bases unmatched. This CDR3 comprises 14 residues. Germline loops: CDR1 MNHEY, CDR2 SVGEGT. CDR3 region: CASSPQLAGHEQYF. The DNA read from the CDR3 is TGTGCCAGCAGTCCCCAACTAGCGGGACACGAG.

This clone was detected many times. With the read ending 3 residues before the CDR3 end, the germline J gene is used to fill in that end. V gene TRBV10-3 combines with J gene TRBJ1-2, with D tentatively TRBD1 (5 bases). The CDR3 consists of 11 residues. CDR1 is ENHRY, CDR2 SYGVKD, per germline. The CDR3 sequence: CAISEAGRYTF. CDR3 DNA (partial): TGTGCCATCAGTGAGGCAGGGCGC.

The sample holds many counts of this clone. The sequenced CDR3 bases are TGCAGCTCCATAAAACCGCGGGAGAAGGACACTGAA. Translating gives CSSIKPREKDTE. Given in full, the CDR3 is CSSIKPREKDTEAFF. The V gene is TRBV29-1, the J gene TRBJ1-1; D gene uncertain. The read halts 3 residues ahead of the CDR3 end, with the missing end drawn from the germline J gene. Germline V gene sequence: CDR1 SQVTM, CDR2 ANQGSEA. The CDR3 spans 15 residues. Trimming left V 8 bases short and J 3 bases short, with 22 bases between.

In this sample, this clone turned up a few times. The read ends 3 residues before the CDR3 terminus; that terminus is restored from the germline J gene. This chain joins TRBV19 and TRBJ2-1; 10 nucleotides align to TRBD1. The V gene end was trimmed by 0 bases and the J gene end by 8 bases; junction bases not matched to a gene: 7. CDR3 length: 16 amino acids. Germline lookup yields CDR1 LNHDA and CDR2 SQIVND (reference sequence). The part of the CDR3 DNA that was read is TGTGCCAGTAGTATAGATCAAGGGACAGGGGAGGATGAG. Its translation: CASSIDQGTGEDE. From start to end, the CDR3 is CASSIDQGTGEDEQFF.